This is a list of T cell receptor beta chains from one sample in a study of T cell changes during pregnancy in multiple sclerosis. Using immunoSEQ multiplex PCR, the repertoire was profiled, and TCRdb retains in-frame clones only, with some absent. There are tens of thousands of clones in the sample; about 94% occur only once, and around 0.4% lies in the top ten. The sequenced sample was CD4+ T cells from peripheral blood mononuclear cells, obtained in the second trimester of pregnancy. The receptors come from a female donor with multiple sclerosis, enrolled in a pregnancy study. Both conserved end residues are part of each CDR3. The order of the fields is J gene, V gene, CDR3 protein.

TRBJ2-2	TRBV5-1	CASSLRGIGELFF
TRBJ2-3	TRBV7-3	CASSFDRYTDTQYF
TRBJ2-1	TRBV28	CASSLAGYNEQFF
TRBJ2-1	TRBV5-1	CASSFGLATNSYNEQFF
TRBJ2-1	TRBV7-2	CASSFQFGTSGREFF
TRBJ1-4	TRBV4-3	CASSRMGQSNEKLFF
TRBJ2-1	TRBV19	CASSIRTSGRIGAYNEQFF
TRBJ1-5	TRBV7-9	CASSFPQSPQHF
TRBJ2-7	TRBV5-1	CASRRLADSYEQYF
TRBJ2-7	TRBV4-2	CASSPMPSGSSLYEQYF
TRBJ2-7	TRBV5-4	CASSLTGGYEQYF
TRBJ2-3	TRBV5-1	CASSLSTDTQYF
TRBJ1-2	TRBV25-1	CASSTPGQGSYGYTF
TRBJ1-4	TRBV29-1	CSARDNGEKLFF
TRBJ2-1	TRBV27	CASSLSGVDRGRYEQFF
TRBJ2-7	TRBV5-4	CASSFDRGPWYEQYF
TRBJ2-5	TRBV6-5	CASSSLASGDQETQYF
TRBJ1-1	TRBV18	CASSGGMNTEAFF
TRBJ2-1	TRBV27	CASRREWGYNEQFF
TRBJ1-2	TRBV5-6	CASSLLDRPYGYTF
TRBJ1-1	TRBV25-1	CASSVQGVTEAFF
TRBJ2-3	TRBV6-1	CASSEFLAGGPTDTQYF
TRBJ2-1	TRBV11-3	CASSPGPRARSYNEQFF
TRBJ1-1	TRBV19	CASTSRVGTEAFF
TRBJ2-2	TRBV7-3	CASSQGLGAVGELFF
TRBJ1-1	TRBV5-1	CASSLDVGFGGWNKNTEAFF
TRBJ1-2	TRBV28	CASSLVPSYGYTF
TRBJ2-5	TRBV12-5	CASGRSTGDRETQYF
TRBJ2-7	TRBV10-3	CAIRAGGSHEQYF
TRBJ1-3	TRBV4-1	CASSSPFSGNTIYF
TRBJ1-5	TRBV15	CATSRGVGGQPQHF
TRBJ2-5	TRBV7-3	CASSSGTHQGETQYF
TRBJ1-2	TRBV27	CASSFGGVQGPYGYTF
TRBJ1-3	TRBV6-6	CASQAPSGNTIYF
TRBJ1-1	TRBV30	CAWSVQGYTEAFF
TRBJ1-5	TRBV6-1	CASSAPGTGEHIFNQPQHF
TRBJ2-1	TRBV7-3	CASSLTGTGKYEQFF
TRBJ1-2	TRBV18	CASSPRQGVNGYTF
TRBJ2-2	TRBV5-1	CASRTSSGVTGELFF
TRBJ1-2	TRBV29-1	CSAGTGVEANYGYTF
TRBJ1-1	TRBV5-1	CASSFRQGAVVTEAFF
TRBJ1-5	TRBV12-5	CASGLVRGTQGNQPQHF
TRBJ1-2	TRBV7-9	CASSSPGQGNYGYTF
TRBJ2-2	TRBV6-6	CASSAGVTGELFF
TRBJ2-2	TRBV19	CASSSVVGGTVGELFF
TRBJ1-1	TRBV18	CASSPDRATNTEAFF
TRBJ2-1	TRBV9	CASSVGIAGVIYNEQFF
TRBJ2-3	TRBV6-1	CASSGLAGGFTDTQYF
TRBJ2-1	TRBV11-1	CASSERVGDSQFNEQFF
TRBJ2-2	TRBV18	CASSPPGSHTGELFF
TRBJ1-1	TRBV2	CATLLQGAETEAFF
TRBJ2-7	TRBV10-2	CASARRDLYEQYF
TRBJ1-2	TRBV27	CASSYGQGVLYGYTF
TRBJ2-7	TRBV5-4	CASSAEGAGRNEQYF